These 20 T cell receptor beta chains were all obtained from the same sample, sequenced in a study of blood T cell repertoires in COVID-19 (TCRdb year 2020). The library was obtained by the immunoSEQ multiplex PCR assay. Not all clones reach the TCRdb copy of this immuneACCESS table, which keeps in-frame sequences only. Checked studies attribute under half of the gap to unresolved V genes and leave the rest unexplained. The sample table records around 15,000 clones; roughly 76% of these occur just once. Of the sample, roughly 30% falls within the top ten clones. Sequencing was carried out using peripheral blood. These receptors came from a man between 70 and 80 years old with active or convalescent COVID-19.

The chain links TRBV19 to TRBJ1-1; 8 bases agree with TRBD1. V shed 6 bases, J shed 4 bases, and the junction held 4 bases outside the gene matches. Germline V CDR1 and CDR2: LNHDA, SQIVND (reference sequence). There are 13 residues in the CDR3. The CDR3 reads CASRLDRGTEAFF. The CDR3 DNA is TGTGCCAGTAGACTTGACAGGGGCACTGAAGCTTTCTTT.

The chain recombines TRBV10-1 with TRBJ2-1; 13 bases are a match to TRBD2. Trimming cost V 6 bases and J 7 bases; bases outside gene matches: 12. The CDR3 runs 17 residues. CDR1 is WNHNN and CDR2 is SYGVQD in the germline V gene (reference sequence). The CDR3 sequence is CASRAGLAGTLVNEQFF. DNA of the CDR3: TGCGCCAGCAGGGCGGGACTAGCGGGAACCTTAGTTAATGAGCAGTTCTTC.

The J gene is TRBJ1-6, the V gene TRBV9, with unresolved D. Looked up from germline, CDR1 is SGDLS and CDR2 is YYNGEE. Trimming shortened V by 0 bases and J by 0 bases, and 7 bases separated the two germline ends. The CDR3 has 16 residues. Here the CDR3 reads CASSVDWSSYNSPLHF. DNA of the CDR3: TGTGCCAGCAGCGTAGACTGGAGCTCCTATAATTCACCCCTCCACTTT.

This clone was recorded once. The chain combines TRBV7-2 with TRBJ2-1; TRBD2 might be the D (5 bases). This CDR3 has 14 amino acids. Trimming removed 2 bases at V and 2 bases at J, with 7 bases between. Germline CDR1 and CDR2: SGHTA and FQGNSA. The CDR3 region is CASSLTRAYNEQFF. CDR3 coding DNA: TGTGCCAGCAGCTTAACGCGGGCCTACAATGAGCAGTTCTTC.

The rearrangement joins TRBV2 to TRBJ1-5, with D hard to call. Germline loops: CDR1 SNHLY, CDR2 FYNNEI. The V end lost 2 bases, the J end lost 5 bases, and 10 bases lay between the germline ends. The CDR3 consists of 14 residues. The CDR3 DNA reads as TGTGCCAGCAGTGAAAGGACGGAGGATCAGCCCCAGCATTTT. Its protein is CASSERTEDQPQHF.

CDR3 nucleotides: TGTGCCAGCAGCTCCTTGGGGGTGGCTAGCGGGGGTCGCACAGATACGCAGTATTTT. Translated: CASSSLGVASGGRTDTQYF. The gene calls are TRBV5-6 and TRBJ2-3; 10 bases fit TRBD2. This CDR3 region has 19 residues. Germline CDR1 SGHDT, CDR2 YYEEEE. V shed 3 bases, J shed 1 base, and the junction held 14 bases outside the gene matches.

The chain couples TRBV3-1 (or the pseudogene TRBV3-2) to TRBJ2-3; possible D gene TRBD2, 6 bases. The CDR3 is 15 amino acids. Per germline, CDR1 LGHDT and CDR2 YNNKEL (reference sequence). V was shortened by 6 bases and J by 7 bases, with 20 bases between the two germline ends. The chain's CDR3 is CASRPLASPGNTQYF. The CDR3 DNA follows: TGTGCCAGCAGACCCCTAGCGTCCCCAGGCAATACGCAGTATTTT.

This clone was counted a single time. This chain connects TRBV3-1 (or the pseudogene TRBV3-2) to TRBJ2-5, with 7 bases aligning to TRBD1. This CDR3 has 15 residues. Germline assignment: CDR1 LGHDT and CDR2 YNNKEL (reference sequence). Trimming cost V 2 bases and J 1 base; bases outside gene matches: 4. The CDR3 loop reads CASSQYSGGQETQYF. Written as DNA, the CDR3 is TGTGCCAGCAGCCAATATTCAGGGGGCCAAGAGACCCAGTACTTC.

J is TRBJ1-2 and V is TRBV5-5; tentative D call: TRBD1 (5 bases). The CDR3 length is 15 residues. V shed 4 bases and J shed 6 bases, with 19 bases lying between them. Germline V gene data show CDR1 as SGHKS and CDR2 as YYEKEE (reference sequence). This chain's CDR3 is CASSTKGGEDHGYTF. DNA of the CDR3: TGTGCCAGCAGCACAAAGGGAGGGGAGGACCATGGCTACACCTTC. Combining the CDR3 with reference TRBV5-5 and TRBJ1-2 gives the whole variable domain DAGVTQSPTHLIKTRGQQVTLRCSPISGHKSVSWYQQVLGQGPQFIFQYYEKEERGRGNFPDRFSARQFPNYSSELNVNALLLGDSALYLCASSTKGGEDHGYTFGSGTRLTVV.

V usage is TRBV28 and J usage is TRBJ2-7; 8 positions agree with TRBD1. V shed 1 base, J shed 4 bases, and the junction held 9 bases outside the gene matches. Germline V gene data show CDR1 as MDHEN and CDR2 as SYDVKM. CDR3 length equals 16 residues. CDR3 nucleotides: TGTGCCAGCAGTTTATTGGGGGCAGGGGGCATTTACGAGCAGTACTTC. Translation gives CASSLLGAGGIYEQYF.

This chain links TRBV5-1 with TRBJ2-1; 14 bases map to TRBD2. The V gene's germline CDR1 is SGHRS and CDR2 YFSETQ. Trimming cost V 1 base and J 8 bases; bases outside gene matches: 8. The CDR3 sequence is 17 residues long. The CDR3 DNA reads TGCGCCAGCAGCTTGACATCTGGGACTAGCGGGGGCCATGAGCAGTTCTTC. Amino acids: CASSLTSGTSGGHEQFF.

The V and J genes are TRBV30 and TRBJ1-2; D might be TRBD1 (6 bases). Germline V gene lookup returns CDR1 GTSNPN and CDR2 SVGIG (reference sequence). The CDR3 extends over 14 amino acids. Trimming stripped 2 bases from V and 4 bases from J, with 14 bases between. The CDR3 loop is CAWSIGPGAYGYTF. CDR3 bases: TGTGCCTGGAGTATAGGCCCAGGGGCCTATGGCTACACCTTC. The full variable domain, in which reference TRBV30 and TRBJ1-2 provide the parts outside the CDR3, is SQTIHQWPATLVQPVGSPLSLECTVEGTSNPNLYWYRQAAGRGLQLLFYSVGIGQISSEVPQNLSASRPQDRQFILSSKKLLLSDSGFYLCAWSIGPGAYGYTFGSGTRLTVV.

The chain's CDR3 is CASSIGYREQFF. The CDR3 DNA is TGTGCCAGTAGTATCGGTTATCGGGAGCAGTTCTTC. V usage is TRBV19 and J usage is TRBJ2-1; no reliable D call. V was shortened by 3 bases and J by 10 bases, with 10 bases between the two germline ends. The CDR3 runs 12 residues. From germline, CDR1 is LNHDA and CDR2 SQIVND (reference sequence).

The CDR3 is CASSHGEGKLFF. CDR3 DNA: TGTGCCAGCAGCCACGGGGAAGGAAAACTGTTTTTT. The chain couples TRBV7-9 to TRBJ1-4, with D uncertain. The germline CDR1 and CDR2 sequences are SEHNR and FQNEAQ (reference sequence). The CDR3 is made up of 12 amino acids. The V end lost 5 bases, the J end lost 10 bases, and 11 bases lay between the germline ends. The variable domain in full, with the rest retrieved from reference TRBV7-9 and TRBJ1-4, is DTGVSQNPRHKITKRGQNVTFRCDPISEHNRLYWYRQTLGQGPEFLTYFQNEAQLEKSRLLSDRFSAERPKGSFSTLEIQRTEQGDSAMYLCASSHGEGKLFFGSGTQLSVL.

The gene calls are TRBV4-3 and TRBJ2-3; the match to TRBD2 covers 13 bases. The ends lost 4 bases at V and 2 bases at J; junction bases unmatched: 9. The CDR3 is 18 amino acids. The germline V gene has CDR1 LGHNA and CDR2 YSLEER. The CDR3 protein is CASSLRLAGGPNTDTQYF. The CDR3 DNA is TGCGCCAGCAGCCTTCGACTAGCGGGGGGACCAAACACAGATACGCAGTATTTT.

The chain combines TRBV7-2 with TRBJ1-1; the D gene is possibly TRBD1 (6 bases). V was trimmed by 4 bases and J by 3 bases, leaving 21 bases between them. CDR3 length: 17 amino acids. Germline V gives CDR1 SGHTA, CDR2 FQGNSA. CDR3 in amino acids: CASSSSPGRGKDTEAFF. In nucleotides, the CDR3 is TGTGCCAGCAGCTCGAGTCCAGGAAGGGGGAAGGACACTGAAGCTTTCTTT.

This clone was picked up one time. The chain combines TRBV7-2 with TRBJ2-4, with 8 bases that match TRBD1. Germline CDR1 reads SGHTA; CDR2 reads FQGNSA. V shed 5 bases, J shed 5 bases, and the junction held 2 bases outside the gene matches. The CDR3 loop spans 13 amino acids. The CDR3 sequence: CASSPGGQNIQYF. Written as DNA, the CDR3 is TGTGCCAGCAGCCCAGGGGGCCAAAACATTCAGTACTTC. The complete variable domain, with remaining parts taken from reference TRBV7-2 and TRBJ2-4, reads GAGVSQSPSNKVTEKGKDVELRCDPISGHTALYWYRQSLGQGLEFLIYFQGNSAPDKSGLPSDRFSAERTGGSVSTLTIQRTQQEDSAVYLCASSPGGQNIQYFGAGTRLSVL.

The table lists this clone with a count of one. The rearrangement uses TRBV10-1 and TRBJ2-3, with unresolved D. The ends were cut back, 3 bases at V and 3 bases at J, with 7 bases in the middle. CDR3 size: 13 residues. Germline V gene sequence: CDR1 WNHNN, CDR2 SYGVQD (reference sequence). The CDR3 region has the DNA TGCGCCAGCAGTGACCCCGTGACAGATACGCAGTATTTT. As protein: CASSDPVTDTQYF.

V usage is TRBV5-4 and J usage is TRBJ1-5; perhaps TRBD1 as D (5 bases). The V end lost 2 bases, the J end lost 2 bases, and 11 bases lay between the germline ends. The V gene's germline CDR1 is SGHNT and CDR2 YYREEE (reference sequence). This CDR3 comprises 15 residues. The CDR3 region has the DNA TGTGCCAGCAGCTTCGGAGGGGTCGGCAATCAGCCCCAGCATTTT. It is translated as CASSFGGVGNQPQHF.

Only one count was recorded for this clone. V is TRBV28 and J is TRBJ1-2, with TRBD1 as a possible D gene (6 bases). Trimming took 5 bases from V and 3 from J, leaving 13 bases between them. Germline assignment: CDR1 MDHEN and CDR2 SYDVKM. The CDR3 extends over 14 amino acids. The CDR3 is CASSTHSGDYGYTF. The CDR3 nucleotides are TGTGCCAGCAGTACCCATTCAGGGGACTATGGCTACACCTTC.